This is a list of T cell receptor beta chains from one sample in a study of T cell responses to AZD1222 COVID-19 vaccine. TCRdb keeps only in-frame clones here, not all; method: immunoSEQ multiplex PCR. Seen here are some 150,000 clones, roughly nine tenths observed once, and the top ten hold around 3.2%. The specimen comprised peripheral blood, sampled on day 0 of AZD1222 vaccination. The receptors derive from an adult in good health. CDR3s include the opening cysteine and the closing phenylalanine or tryptophan. Each record gives: J gene, V gene, CDR3 protein.

TRBJ1-2 | TRBV5-5 | CASSQDGTYGYTF
TRBJ1-2 | TRBV7-8 | CASSPAVWYGYTF
TRBJ2-7 | TRBV19 | CATRDRGISYEQYF
TRBJ2-5 | TRBV5-1 | CASSLAPSGTAETQYF
TRBJ1-2 | TRBV6-4 | CASMGLTANYGYTF
TRBJ1-6 | TRBV5-1 | CASSYGAGDSPLHF
TRBJ2-3 | TRBV5-6 | CASSLTATDTQYF
TRBJ1-1 | TRBV12-3/TRBV12-4 | CASRRETVLEAFF
TRBJ1-4 | TRBV5-4 | CASSRQITGTGNEKLFF
TRBJ1-5 | TRBV10-3 | CAISECYPTGAYNQPQHF
TRBJ2-7 | TRBV27 | CASSYRASRGHEQYF
TRBJ1-3 | TRBV5-4 | CASSIGQGARISGNTIYF
TRBJ2-5 | TRBV6-5 | CASSYSLGYSMETQYF
TRBJ1-4 | TRBV7-9 | CASSRGRTNEKLFF
TRBJ2-3 | TRBV12-3/TRBV12-4 | CASRIFRSDTQYF
TRBJ2-5 | TRBV28 | CASSLGGGETQYF
TRBJ1-2 | TRBV5-1 | CASSPEAGDNYGYTF
TRBJ1-5 | TRBV6-5 | CASSLDRRLGNQPQHF
TRBJ1-3 | TRBV6-6 | CASSTSGEGGNTIYF
TRBJ1-1 | TRBV6-5 | CASSYGGSDTEAFF
TRBJ2-7 | TRBV19 | CASSPTGTGVYEQYF
TRBJ2-3 | TRBV7-2 | CASSREPYHTDTQYF
TRBJ1-3 | TRBV7-9 | CASSLGHSGGNTIYF
TRBJ1-1 | TRBV7-9 | CASSLVQGGTEAFF
TRBJ1-5 | TRBV18 | CASSDGQATQPQHF
TRBJ1-1 | TRBV2 | CASIQTPMNTEAFF
TRBJ1-5 | TRBV28 | CASSLQGGNQPQHF
TRBJ1-1 | TRBV14 | CASSQGVPNTEAFF
TRBJ2-3 | TRBV28 | CASRGWGTTDTQYF
TRBJ1-6 | TRBV2 | CASSGQVYSPLHF
TRBJ2-3 | TRBV7-2 | CASSLSGGPTDTQYF
TRBJ2-7 | TRBV23-1 | CASSQSFSHPYEQYF
TRBJ2-7 | TRBV7-2 | CASSLVETNEQYF
TRBJ2-7 | TRBV4-3 | CASSQGTGMSEQYF